The entry that follows covers one T cell receptor beta chain sequence. Its antigen remains unidentified. The data stem from a study of cytomegalovirus exposure and HLA in healthy donors. Whole-study findings and limits: Links to common viral pathogens appeared, in a later analysis, for several of the most significant clusters.

From germline, CDR1 is GTSNPN and CDR2 SVGIG (reference sequence). This CDR3 has 13 residues. V was clipped by 1 base and J by 4 bases; unmatched bases: 0. The study ran its PCR with 60 Vbeta and 13 Jbeta primers. Method: immunoSEQ multiplex PCR; TCRdb's copy keeps in-frame clones and lacks some. Found here are about 200,000 clones, 73% of them singletons; the top ten hold less than 2%. The clonotype was recovered from a woman in her 30s in good health and CMV-seronegative. This chain joins TRBV30 and TRBJ1-4; 7 positions agree with TRBD1. Sample: PBMCs. The CDR3 region is CAWSGDSNEKLFF. The DNA of the CDR3 is TGTGCCTGGAGTGGGGACAGTAATGAAAAACTGTTTTTT.